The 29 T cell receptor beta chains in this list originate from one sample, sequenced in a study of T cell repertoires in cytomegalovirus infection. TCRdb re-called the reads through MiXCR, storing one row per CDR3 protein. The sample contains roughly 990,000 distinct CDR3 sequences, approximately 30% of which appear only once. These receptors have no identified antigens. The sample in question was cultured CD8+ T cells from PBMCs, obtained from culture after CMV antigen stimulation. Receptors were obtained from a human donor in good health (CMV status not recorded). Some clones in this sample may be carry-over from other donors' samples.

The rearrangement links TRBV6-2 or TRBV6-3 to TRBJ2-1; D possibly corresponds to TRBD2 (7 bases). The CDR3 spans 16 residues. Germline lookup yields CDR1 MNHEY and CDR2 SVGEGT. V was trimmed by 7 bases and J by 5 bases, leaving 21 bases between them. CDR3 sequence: CASTDIWGGANNEQFF. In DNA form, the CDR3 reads TGTGCCAGCACCGATATTTGGGGGGGGGCCAACAATGAGCAGTTCTTC.

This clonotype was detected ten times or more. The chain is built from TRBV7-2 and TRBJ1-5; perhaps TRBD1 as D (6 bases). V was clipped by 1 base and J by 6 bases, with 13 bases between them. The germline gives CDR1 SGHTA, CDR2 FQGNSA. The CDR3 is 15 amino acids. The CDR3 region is CASSLGAGGPQPQHF. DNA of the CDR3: TGTGCCAGCAGCTTAGGGGCGGGGGGCCCTCAGCCCCAGCATTTT.

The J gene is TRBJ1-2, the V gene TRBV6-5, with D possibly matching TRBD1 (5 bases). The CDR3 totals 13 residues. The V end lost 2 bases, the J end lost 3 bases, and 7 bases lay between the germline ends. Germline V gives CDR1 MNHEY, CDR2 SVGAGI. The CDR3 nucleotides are TGTGCCAGCAGTTACGGGGGAGACTATGGCTACACCTTC. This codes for CASSYGGDYGYTF.

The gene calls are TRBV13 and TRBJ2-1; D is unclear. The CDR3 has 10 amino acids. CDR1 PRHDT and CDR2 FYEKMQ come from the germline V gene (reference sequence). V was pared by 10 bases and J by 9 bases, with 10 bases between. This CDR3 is CATGPGEQFF. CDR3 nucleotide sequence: TGTGCCACCGGCCCAGGTGAGCAGTTCTTC.

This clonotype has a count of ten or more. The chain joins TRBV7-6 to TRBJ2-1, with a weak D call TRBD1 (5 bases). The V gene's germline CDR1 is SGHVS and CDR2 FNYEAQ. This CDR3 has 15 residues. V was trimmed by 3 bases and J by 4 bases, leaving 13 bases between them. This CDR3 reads CASSFDQGGYNEQFF. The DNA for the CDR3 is TGTGCCAGCAGCTTCGACCAGGGTGGATACAATGAGCAGTTCTTC.

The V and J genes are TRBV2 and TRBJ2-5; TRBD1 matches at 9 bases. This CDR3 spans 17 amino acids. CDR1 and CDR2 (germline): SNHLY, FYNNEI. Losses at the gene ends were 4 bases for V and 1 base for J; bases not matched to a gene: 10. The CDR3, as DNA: TGTGCCAGCAGTGTCAGACAGGGGGTTCGTGGCCAAGAGACCCAGTACTTC. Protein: CASSVRQGVRGQETQYF.

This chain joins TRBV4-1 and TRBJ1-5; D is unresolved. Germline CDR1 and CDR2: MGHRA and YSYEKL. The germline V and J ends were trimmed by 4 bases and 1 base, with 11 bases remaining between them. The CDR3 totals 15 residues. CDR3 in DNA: TGCGCCAGCAGCCCAGCGGTACAGAGCAATCAGCCCCAGCATTTT. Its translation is CASSPAVQSNQPQHF.

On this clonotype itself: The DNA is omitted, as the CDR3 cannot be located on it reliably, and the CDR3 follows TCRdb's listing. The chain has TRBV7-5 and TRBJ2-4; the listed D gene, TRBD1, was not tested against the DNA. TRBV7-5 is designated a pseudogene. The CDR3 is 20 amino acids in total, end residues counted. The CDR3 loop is CISVPEARGQGDLAKNIQYF.

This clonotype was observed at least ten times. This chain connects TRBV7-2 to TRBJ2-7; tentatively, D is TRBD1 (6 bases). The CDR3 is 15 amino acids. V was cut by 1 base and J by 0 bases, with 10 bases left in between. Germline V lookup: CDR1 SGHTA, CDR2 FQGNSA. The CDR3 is CASSLDRAPSYEQYV. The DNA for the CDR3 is TGTGCCAGCAGCTTAGACAGGGCTCCCTCCTACGAGCAGTACGTC.

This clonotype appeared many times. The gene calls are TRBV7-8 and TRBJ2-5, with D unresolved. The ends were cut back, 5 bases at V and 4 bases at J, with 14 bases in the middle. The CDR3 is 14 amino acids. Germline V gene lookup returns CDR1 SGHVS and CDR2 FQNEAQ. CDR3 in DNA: TGTGCCAGCAGCCCCCGCCCGGGTCCAGAGACCCAGTACTTC. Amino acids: CASSPRPGPETQYF.

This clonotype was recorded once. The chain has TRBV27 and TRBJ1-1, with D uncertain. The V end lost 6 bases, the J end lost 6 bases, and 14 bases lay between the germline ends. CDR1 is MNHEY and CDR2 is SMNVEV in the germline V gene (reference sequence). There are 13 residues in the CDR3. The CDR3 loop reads CASRLQMAAEAFF. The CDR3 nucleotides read TGTGCCAGCAGGCTACAGATGGCAGCTGAAGCTTTCTTT.

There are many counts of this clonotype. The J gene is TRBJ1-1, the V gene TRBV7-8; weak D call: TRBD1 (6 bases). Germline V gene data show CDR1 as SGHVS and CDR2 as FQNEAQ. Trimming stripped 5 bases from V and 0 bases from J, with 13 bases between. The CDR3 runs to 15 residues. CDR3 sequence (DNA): TGTGCCAGCAGCCCGACTGACAGGATGAACACTGAAGCTTTCTTT. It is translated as CASSPTDRMNTEAFF.

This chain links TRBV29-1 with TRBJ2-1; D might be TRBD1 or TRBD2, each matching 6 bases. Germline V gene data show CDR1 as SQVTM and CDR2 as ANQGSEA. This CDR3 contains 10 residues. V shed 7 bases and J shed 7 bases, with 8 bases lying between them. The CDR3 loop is CSGRGNEQFF. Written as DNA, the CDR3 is TGCAGCGGGAGGGGGAATGAGCAGTTCTTC.

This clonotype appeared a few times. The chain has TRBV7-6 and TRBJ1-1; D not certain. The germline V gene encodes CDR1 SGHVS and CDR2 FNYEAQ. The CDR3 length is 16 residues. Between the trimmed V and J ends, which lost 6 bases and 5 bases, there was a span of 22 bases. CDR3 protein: CASRNKGDPGVTEAFF. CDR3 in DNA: TGTGCCAGCAGGAACAAGGGTGATCCGGGTGTAACTGAAGCTTTCTTT.

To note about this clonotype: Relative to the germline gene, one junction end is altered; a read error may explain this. CDR3 protein: CVSSNRLAGGRGEQFF. The CDR3 region has the DNA TGTGTCAGTAGTAACAGACTAGCGGGGGGGCGAGGCGAGCAGTTCTTC. The chain uses TRBV19 and TRBJ2-1; TRBD2 aligns across 14 bases. This CDR3 has 16 residues. Germline V CDR1 and CDR2: LNHDA, SQIVND (reference sequence).

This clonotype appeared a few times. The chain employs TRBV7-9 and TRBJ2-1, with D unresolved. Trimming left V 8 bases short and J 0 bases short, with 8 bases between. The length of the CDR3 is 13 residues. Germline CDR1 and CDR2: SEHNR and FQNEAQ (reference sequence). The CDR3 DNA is TGTGCCAGCTTTTCCCCCTCCTACAATGAGCAGTTCTTC. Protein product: CASFSPSYNEQFF.

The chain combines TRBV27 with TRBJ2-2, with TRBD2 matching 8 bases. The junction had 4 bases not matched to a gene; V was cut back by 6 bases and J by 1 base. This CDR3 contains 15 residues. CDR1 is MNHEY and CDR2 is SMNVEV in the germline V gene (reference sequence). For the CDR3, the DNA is TGTGCCAGCAGCAAGCGGGGGAGGAACACCGGGGAGCTGTTTTTT. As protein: CASSKRGRNTGELFF.

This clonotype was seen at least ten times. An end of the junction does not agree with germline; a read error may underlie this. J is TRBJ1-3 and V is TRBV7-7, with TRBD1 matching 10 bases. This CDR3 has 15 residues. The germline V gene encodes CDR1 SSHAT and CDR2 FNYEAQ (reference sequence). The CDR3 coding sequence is TGTGCTAGCAGTCTTGGGACAGGGGCTGGAGGCACCATATATTTT. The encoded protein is CASSLGTGAGGTIYF.

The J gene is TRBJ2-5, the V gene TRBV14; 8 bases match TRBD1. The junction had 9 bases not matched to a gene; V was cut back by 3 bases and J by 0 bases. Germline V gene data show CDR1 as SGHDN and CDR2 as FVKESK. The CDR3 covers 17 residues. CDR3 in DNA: TGTGCCAGCAGCCATACGGGACAGGCTTTGTACCAAGAGACCCAGTACTTC. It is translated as CASSHTGQALYQETQYF.

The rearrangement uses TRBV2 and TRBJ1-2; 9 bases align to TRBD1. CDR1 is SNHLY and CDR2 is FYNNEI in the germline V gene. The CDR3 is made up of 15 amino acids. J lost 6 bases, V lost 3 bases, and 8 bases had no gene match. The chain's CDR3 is CASSDRDRVGDGYTF. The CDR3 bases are TGTGCCAGCAGTGACCGGGACAGGGTAGGAGATGGCTACACCTTC.

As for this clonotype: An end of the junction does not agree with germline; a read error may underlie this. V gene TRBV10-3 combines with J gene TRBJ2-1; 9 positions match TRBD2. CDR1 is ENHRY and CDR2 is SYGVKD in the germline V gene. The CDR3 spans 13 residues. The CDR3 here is CAITAGGANKQFF. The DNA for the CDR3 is TGTGCCATCACGGCGGGGGGGGCCAATAAGCAGTTCTTC.

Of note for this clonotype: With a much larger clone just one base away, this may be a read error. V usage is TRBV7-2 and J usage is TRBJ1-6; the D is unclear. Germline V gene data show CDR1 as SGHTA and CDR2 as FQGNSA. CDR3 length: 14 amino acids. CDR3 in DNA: TGTGCCAGCAGCTCCTCGGGCTATAGTTCACCCCTCCACTTT. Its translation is CASSSSGYSSPLHF.

The CDR3 nucleotides are TGTGCCAGCAGTGAAACCGGTATGGACGCGGGGGAAGAGACCCAGTACTTC. It specifies CASSETGMDAGEETQYF. This chain connects TRBV6-1 to TRBJ2-5, with TRBD2 matching over 7 bases. With V trimmed by 2 bases and J by 3 bases, 12 bases remained unmatched. The length of the CDR3 is 17 residues. The germline gives CDR1 MNHNS, CDR2 SASEGT.

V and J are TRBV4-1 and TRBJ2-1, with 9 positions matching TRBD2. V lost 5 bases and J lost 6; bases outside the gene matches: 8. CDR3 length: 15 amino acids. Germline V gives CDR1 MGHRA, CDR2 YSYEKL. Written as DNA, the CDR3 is TGCGCCAGCAGCGCCGACCTAGCGGGGACCAATGAGCAGTTCTTC. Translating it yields CASSADLAGTNEQFF.

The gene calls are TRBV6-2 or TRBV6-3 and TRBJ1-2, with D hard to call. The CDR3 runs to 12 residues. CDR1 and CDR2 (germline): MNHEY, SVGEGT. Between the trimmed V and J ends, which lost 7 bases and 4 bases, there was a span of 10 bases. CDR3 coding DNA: TGTGCCAGCACAATATTGGGCTATGGCTACACCTTC. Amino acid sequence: CASTILGYGYTF.

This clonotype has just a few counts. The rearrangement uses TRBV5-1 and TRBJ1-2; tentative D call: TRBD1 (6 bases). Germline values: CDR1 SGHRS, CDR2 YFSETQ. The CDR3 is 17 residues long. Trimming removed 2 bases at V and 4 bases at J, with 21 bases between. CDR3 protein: CASSLPMDLQGFYGYTF. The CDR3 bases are TGCGCCAGCAGCTTACCAATGGATCTACAGGGTTTCTATGGCTACACCTTC.

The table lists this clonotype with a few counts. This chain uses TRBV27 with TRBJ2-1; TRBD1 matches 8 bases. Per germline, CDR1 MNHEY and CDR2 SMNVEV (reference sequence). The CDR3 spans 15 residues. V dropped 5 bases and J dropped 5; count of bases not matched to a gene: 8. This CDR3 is CASSIGQGVHNEQFF. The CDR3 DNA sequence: TGTGCCAGCAGTATCGGACAGGGAGTACACAATGAGCAGTTCTTC.

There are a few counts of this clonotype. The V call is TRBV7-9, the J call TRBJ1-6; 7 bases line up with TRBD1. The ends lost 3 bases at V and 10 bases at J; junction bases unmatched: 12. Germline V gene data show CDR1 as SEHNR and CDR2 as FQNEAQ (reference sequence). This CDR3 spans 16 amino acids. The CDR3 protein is CASSFSLSRGRSPLHF. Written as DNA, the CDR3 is TGTGCCAGCAGCTTCTCTCTTTCGAGGGGGCGGTCACCCCTCCACTTT.

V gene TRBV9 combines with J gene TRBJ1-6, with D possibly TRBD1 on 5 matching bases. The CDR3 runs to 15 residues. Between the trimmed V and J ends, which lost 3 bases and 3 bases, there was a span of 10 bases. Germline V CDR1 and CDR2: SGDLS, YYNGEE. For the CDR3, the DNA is TGTGCCAGCAGCGCAACAGGCAACTATAATTCACCCCTCCACTTT. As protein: CASSATGNYNSPLHF.